Described below is a single TCR beta chain sequence and its context. Its antigen is currently unknown. Germline lookup yields CDR1 SNHLY and CDR2 FYNNEI. V shed 8 bases and J shed 4 bases, with 14 bases lying between them. The CDR3 is 13 residues long. These data come from a study of cytomegalovirus exposure and HLA in healthy donors. General observations from the study: Fewer N-insertions than the roughly 630-donor mean were reportedly shown by an Asian-associated ancestry cluster in a later analysis.

For the donor in question, CMV serostatus went unrecorded. The PCR used 60 Vbeta and 13 Jbeta primers. Generated by immunoSEQ multiplex PCR, the TCRdb table keeps only in-frame clones and is missing some. Of 75,000 to 90,000 clones listed, over 75% are singletons. Sequencing input: PBMCs. The chain uses TRBV2 and TRBJ1-2; D is perhaps TRBD1 (5 bases). This TCR was sampled from a human donor in good health. CDR3 nucleotide sequence: TGTGCCAGCCGGACCGAAGGGGCCTATGGCTACACCTTC. Protein product: CASRTEGAYGYTF.